This T cell receptor beta chain is drawn from a study of cytotoxic CD8 clonotypes in ibrutinib-treated CLL. Notes on the study in general: Timing of sampling differed between sustained-remission and progressing patients.

Worth noting for this clone: Its antigen remains unknown.

Depths of 1 in 200,000 to 1 in 1 million T cells were the sequencing target. Clones were sequenced by immunoSEQ multiplex PCR, and TCRdb holds only the in-frame ones, with some missing. The sample carries around 150,000 clones, roughly 80% recorded once. CDR1 is MNHEY and CDR2 is SMNVEV in the germline V gene (reference sequence). The CDR3 loop spans 13 amino acids. The V and J ends lost 9 bases and 6 bases respectively, with 14 bases between them. The TCR originated in a human donor with chronic lymphocytic leukemia. Sequenced material: PBMCs, taken after 12 months of ibrutinib treatment. The gene calls are TRBV27 and TRBJ2-2; D may be TRBD1 or TRBD2 (6 bases each). As DNA, the CDR3 is TGTGCCAGTTCGTGGGGGGCGGCCGGGGAGCTGTTTTTT. This translates into CASSWGAAGELFF.